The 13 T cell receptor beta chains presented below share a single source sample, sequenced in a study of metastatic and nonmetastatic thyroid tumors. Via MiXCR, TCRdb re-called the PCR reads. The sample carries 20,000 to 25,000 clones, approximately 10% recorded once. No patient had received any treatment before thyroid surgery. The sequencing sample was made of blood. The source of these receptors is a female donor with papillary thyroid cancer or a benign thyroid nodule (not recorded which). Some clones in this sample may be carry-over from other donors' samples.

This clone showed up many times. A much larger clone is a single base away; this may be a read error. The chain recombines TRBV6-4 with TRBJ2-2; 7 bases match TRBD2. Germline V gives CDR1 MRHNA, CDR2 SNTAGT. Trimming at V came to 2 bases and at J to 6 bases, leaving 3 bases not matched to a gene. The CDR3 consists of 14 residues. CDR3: CASSDGLDAGELFF. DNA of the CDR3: TGTGCCAGCAGTGACGGACTAGACGCCGGGGAGCTGTTTTTT.

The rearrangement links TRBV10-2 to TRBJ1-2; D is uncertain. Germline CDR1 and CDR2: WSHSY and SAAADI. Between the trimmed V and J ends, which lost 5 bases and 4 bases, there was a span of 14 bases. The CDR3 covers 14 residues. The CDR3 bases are TGCGCCAGCAGTTGGGCGGAAGTTGGCTATGGCTACACCTTC. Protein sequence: CASSWAEVGYGYTF.

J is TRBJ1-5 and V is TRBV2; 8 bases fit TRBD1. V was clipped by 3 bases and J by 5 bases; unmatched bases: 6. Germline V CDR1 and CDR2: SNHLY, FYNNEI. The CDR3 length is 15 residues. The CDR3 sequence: CASSDGQGAYQPQHF. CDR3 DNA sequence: TGTGCCAGCAGTGATGGGCAGGGGGCCTATCAGCCCCAGCATTTT.

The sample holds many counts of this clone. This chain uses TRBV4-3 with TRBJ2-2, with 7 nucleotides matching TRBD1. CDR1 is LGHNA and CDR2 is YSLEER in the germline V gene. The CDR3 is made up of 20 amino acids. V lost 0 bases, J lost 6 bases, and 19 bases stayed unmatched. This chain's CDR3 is CASSQDIVPGRGQRAGELFF. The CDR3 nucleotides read TGCGCCAGCAGCCAAGATATTGTACCGGGAAGGGGACAGAGGGCCGGGGAGCTGTTTTTT.

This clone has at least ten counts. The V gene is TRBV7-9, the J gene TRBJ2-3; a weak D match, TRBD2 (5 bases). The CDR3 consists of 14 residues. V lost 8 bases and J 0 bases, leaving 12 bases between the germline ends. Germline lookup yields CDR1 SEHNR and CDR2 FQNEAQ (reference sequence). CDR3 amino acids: CASAGGSSTDTQYF. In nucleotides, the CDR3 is TGTGCCAGCGCTGGCGGGTCAAGCACAGATACGCAGTATTTT.

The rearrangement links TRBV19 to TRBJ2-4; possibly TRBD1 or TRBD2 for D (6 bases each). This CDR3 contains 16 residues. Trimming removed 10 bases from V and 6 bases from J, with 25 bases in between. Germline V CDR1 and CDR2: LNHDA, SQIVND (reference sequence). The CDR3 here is CATSSQGRGSGNIQYF. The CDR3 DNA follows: TGTGCCACCTCCAGCCAGGGGCGGGGTTCGGGAAACATTCAGTACTTC.

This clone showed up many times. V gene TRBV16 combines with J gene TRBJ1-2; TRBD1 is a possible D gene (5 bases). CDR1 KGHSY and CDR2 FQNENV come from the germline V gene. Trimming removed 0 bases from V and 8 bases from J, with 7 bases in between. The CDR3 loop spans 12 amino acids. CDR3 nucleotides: TGTGCCAGCAGCCAATCGGGGCAGGGCTACACCTTC. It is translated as CASSQSGQGYTF.

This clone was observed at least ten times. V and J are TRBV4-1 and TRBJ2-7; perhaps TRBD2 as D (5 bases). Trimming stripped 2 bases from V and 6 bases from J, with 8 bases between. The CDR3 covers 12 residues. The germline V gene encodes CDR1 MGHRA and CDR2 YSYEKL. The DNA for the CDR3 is TGCGCCAGCAGCCAACCGGGATTCGAGCAGTACTTC. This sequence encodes CASSQPGFEQYF.

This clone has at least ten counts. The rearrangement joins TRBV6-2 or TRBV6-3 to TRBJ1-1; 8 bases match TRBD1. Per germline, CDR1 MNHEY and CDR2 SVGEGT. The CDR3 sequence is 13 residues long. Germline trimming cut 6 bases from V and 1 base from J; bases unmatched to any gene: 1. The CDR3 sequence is CASRDRANTEAFF. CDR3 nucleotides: TGTGCCAGCAGGGACAGGGCGAACACTGAAGCTTTCTTT.

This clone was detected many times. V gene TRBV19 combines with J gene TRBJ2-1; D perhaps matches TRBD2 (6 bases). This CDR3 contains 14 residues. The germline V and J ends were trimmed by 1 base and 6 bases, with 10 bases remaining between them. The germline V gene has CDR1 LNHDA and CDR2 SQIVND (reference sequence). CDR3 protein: CASSIGGVPNEQFF. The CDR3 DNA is TGTGCCAGTAGTATAGGGGGGGTACCCAATGAGCAGTTCTTC.

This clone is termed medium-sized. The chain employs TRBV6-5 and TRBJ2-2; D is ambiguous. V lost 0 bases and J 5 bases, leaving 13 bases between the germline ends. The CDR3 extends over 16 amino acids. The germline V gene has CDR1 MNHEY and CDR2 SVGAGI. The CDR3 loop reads CASSYSFQEPTGELFF. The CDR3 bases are TGTGCCAGCAGTTACTCGTTCCAGGAGCCAACCGGGGAGCTGTTTTTT.

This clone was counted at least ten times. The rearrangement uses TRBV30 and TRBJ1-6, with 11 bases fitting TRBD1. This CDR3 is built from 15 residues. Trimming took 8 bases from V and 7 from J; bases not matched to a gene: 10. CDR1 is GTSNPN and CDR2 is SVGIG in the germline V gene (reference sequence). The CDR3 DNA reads TGTGCCGGAATGGACAGGGGGCTTGGAAATTCACCCCTCCACTTT. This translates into CAGMDRGLGNSPLHF.

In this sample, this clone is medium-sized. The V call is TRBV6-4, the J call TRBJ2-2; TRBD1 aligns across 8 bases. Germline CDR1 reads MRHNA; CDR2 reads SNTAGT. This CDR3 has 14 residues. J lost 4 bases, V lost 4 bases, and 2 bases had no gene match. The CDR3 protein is CASSAGGGTGELFF. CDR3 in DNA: TGTGCCAGCAGTGCAGGGGGCGGCACCGGGGAGCTGTTTTTT.